The 5 T cell receptor beta chains presented below share a single source sample, sequenced in a study of T cells in Graves' hyperthyroidism and ophthalmopathy. It was RNA transcripts that yielded the amplified TCR beta CDR3 regions. Researchers ran a first-round RT-PCR on the TCR CDR3 using the HTBI primer set. Using its own MiXCR run on the multiplex PCR reads, TCRdb lists one record per CDR3 protein. The sample holds 40,000 to 60,000 distinct CDR3 sequences, about half seen once. The sample comprised blood. The source is a woman between 50 and 59 years old with Graves' ophthalmopathy.

This clonotype was detected only a few times. The chain recombines TRBV2 with TRBJ1-2, with 7 bases aligning to TRBD1. The CDR3 is 12 residues long. Germline V lookup: CDR1 SNHLY, CDR2 FYNNEI. The V gene end was trimmed by 5 bases and the J gene end by 6 bases; junction bases not matched to a gene: 3. The CDR3 loop reads CASSLTGNGYTF. The CDR3 nucleotides are TGTGCCAGCAGTTTGACAGGGAATGGCTACACCTTC.

This clonotype was observed many times. The DNA of the CDR3 is TGCGCCAGCAGCTTGGTGGCAGGGGGCATAACGGAGACCCAGTACTTC. It yields the protein CASSLVAGGITETQYF. This chain connects TRBV5-1 to TRBJ2-5; 8 bases map to TRBD1. The germline CDR1 and CDR2 sequences are SGHRS and YFSETQ. This CDR3 is 16 amino acids long. The junction had 9 bases not matched to a gene; V was cut back by 0 bases and J by 5 bases.

This clonotype has more than one count but fewer than ten. The chain combines TRBV20-1 with TRBJ2-7, with 9 bases aligning to TRBD2. V lost 0 bases to trimming and J lost 7 bases; unmatched junction nucleotides: 10. The CDR3 length is 15 residues. CDR1 DFQATT and CDR2 SNEGSKA come from the germline V gene (reference sequence). CDR3 residues: CSAREGAGGSEEQYF. The CDR3 nucleotides read TGCAGTGCTAGAGAAGGAGCGGGAGGTAGCGAGGAGCAGTACTTC.

Points on this clonotype: The missing conserved phenylalanine or tryptophan at the end of this CDR3 makes a read error likely. The chain joins TRBV5-1 to TRBJ2-7, with TRBD1 as a possible D gene (5 bases). This CDR3 is 14 amino acids long. The V gene's germline CDR1 is SGHRS and CDR2 YFSETQ. Deletions cut 2 bases from V and 2 bases from J, with 11 bases between. The CDR3 DNA reads as TGCGCCAGCAGCTTCGCTGACAGTGCCTACGAGCAGTACCTC. Protein: CASSFADSAYEQYL.

A remark on this clonotype: A much larger clone differs by one base, so this may be a read error. The chain recombines TRBV3-1 with TRBJ1-2, with D uncertain. The CDR3 is 12 residues long. V was cut by 0 bases and J by 7 bases, with 6 bases left in between. In germline, CDR1 is LGHDT, CDR2 YNNKEL (reference sequence). CDR3 coding DNA: TGTGCCAGCAGCCAAGAAGGAACTGGCTACACCTTC. This sequence encodes CASSQEGTGYTF. Supplemented by reference TRBV3-1 and TRBJ1-2, the full variable domain reads DTAVSQTPKYLVTQMGNDKSIKCEQNLGHDTMYWYKQDSKKFLKIMFSYNNKELIINETVPNRFSPKSPDKAHLNLHINSLELGDSAVYFCASSQEGTGYTFGSGTRLTVV.